This T cell receptor (beta chain) was profiled in a study of beta chain features in type 1 diabetes. Study-wide background: Summed over all samples, the examined sorted cells came to 90 million to 120 million. Findings and limits, study-wide: VDJ junctions in type 1 diabetes patients carried more deletions and fewer insertions. Shorter templates might be favored by PCR, equally in patients and controls. Significant though moderate, a shortening of TCRB CDR3s appeared in all four CD4+ subsets of Type 1 diabetes patients.

The whole isolated RNA underwent reverse transcription, so sequencing captured expressed TCRB transcripts. Generated by immunoSEQ multiplex PCR, the TCRdb table keeps only in-frame clones and is missing some. The sample records under 300,000 clones, 11% being singletons. This clone was counted between two and nine times. The antigen remains undetermined. CDR1 and CDR2 from the germline V gene are SEHNR and FQNEAQ (reference sequence). The CDR3 spans 12 residues. After removal of 5 bases from V and 5 bases from J, the junction contained 3 bases not matched to a gene. The chain carries TRBV7-9 and TRBJ2-7; 7 bases align to TRBD1. The TCR originated in a young man with type 1 diabetes. Sequencing was performed on naive CD4+ T cells from blood. The CDR3 DNA reads as TGTGCCAGCAGCGTAACAGGGGACGAGCAGTACTTC. Translated, it gives CASSVTGDEQYF.